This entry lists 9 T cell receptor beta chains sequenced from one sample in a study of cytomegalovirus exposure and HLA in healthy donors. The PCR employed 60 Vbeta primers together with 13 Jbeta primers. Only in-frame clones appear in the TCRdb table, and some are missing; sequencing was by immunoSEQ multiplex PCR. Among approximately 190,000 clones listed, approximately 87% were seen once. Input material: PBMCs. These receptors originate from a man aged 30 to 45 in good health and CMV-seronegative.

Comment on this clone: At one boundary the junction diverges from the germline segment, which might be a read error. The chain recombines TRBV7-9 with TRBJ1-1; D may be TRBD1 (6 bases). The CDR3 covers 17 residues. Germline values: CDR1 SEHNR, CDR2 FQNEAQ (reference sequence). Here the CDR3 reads CSSSLGFGTGRYTEAFF. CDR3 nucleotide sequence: TGTTCCAGCAGCTTAGGGTTTGGTACAGGGAGATACACTGAAGCTTTCTTT.

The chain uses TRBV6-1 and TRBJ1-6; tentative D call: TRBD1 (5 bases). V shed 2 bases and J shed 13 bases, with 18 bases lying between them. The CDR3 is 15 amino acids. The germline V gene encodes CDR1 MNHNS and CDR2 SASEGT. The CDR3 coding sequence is TGTGCCAGCAGTGAATGGGGGGGAGCCGGGGACCCCCTCCACTTT. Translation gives CASSEWGGAGDPLHF.

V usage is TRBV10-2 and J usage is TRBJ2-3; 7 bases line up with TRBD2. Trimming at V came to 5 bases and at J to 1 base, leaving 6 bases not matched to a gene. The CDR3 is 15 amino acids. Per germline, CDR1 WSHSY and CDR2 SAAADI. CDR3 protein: CASSSSGAGTDTQYF. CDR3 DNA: TGCGCCAGCAGTTCGAGCGGGGCAGGCACAGATACGCAGTATTTT.

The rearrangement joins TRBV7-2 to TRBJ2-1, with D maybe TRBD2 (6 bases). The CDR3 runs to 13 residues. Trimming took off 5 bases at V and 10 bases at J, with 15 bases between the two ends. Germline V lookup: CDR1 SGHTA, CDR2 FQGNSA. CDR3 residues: CASSPRGLAEQFF. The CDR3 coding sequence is TGTGCCAGCAGCCCCCGGGGGTTAGCGGAGCAGTTCTTC.

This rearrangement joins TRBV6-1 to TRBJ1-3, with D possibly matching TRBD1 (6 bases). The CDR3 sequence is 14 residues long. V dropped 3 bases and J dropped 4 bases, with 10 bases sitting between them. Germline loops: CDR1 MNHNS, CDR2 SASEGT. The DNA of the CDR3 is TGTGCCAGCAGTGATTTGGGGGCCGGAAACACCATATATTTT. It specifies CASSDLGAGNTIYF.

Here the CDR3 reads CASSQLPAGGTDTQYF. The DNA for the CDR3 is TGTGCCAGCAGCCAGCTTCCGGCGGGGGGAACAGATACGCAGTATTTT. The chain has TRBV7-2 and TRBJ2-3; 8 bases are shared with TRBD2. The CDR3 totals 16 residues. The V segment lost 5 bases and the J segment 3 bases; nucleotides outside the gene matches: 10. Germline lookup yields CDR1 SGHTA and CDR2 FQGNSA.

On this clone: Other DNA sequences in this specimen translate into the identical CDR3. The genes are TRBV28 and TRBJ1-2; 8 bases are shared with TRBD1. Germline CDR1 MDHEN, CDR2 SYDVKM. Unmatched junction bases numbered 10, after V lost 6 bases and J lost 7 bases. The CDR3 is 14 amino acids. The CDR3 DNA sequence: TGTGCCAGCAGCCCGGGGCAGGGGGCTCGTGGCTACACCTTC. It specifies CASSPGQGARGYTF.

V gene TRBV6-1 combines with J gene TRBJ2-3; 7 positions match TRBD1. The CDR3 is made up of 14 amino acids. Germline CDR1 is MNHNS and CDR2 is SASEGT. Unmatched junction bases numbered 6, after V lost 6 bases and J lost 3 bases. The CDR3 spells CASRTGLTTDTQYF. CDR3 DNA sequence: TGTGCCAGCAGGACAGGGTTGACGACAGATACGCAGTATTTT.

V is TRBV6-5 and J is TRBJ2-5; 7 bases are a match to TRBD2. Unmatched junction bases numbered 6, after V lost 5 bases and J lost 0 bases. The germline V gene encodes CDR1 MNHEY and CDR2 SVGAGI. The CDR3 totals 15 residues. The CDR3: CASSRLAYNQETQYF. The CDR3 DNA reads TGTGCCAGCAGTCGACTAGCTTATAACCAAGAGACCCAGTACTTC.